Listed below are T cell receptor beta chains from one sample, sequenced in a study of CD8 T cells in Susac syndrome. Via MiXCR, TCRdb re-called the immunoSEQ multiplex PCR reads, giving one row per CDR3 protein. Of 250,000 to 300,000 distinct CDR3 sequences in the sample, approximately 85% are singletons; the top ten hold approximately 0.2%. The specimen was CD8+ T cells from PBMCs. Source of these receptors: a human donor with multiple sclerosis. CDR3s include the opening cysteine and the closing phenylalanine or tryptophan. The order of the fields is D gene, V gene, clone size, CDR3 length, J gene, CDR3 protein, CDR3 DNA. D genes are given only for firm matches. Only part of the rows carry a size: once, few, many, or a class if the clone is expanded.

d_gene: .
v_gene: TRBV19
abundance: .
len: 20
j_gene: TRBJ1-2
CDR3aa: CASEGESASFLGEANYGYTF
CDR3nt: TGTGCCAGTGAAGGGGAAAGTGCATCCTTTCTAGGGGAAGCTAACTATGGCTACACCTTC

d_gene: .
v_gene: TRBV6-5
abundance: .
len: 14
j_gene: TRBJ1-1
CDR3aa: CASSPEADNTEAFF
CDR3nt: TGTGCCAGCAGTCCCGAAGCTGATAACACTGAAGCTTTCTTT

d_gene: .
v_gene: TRBV7-9
abundance: .
len: 15
j_gene: TRBJ2-7
CDR3aa: CASSLELTPTYEQYF
CDR3nt: TGTGCCAGCAGCTTAGAGCTAACGCCTACCTACGAGCAGTACTTC

d_gene: TRBD1
v_gene: TRBV27
abundance: .
len: 13
j_gene: TRBJ2-1
CDR3aa: CASSSTGAGEQFF
CDR3nt: TGTGCCAGCAGTTCGACAGGGGCGGGTGAGCAGTTCTTC

d_gene: .
v_gene: TRBV6-1
abundance: few
len: 13
j_gene: TRBJ1-1
CDR3aa: CASLLTGNTEAFF
CDR3nt: TGTGCCAGCCTTTTGACAGGTAACACTGAAGCTTTCTTT

d_gene: .
v_gene: TRBV2
abundance: .
len: 12
j_gene: TRBJ1-1
CDR3aa: CARLREPTEAFF
CDR3nt: TGTGCCAGGCTCAGGGAGCCCACTGAAGCTTTCTTT

d_gene: .
v_gene: TRBV28
abundance: .
len: 17
j_gene: TRBJ2-7
CDR3aa: CASSLRVGQGAAYEQYF
CDR3nt: TGTGCCAGCAGTTTAAGGGTCGGCCAGGGAGCTGCCTACGAGCAGTACTTC

d_gene: .
v_gene: TRBV4-3
abundance: .
len: 16
j_gene: TRBJ2-3
CDR3aa: CASSQVINRYTDTQYF
CDR3nt: TGCGCCAGCAGCCAAGTCATCAACAGATACACAGATACGCAGTATTTT

d_gene: .
v_gene: TRBV5-4
abundance: few
len: 13
j_gene: TRBJ2-7
CDR3aa: CASSPDRSYEQYF
CDR3nt: TGTGCCAGCAGCCCGGACAGATCCTACGAGCAGTACTTC

d_gene: .
v_gene: TRBV12-3/TRBV12-4
abundance: .
len: 17
j_gene: TRBJ2-6
CDR3aa: CASRGDGQRSGANVLTF
CDR3nt: TGTGCCAGCAGGGGGGACGGACAGAGGTCTGGGGCCAACGTCCTGACTTTC

d_gene: TRBD1
v_gene: TRBV7-9
abundance: once
len: 16
j_gene: TRBJ1-2
CDR3aa: CASSSRDREQVHGYTF
CDR3nt: TGTGCCAGCAGCTCCCGGGACAGGGAGCAGGTCCATGGCTACACCTTC

d_gene: .
v_gene: TRBV4-1
abundance: .
len: 16
j_gene: TRBJ1-2
CDR3aa: CASSQVPGAQGYGYTF
CDR3nt: TGCGCCAGCAGCCAAGTCCCGGGGGCTCAGGGCTATGGCTACACCTTC

d_gene: .
v_gene: TRBV5-1
abundance: .
len: 14
j_gene: TRBJ2-3
CDR3aa: CASRYQDLRNTQYF
CDR3nt: TGCGCCAGCAGGTACCAGGATTTGAGGAATACGCAGTATTTT